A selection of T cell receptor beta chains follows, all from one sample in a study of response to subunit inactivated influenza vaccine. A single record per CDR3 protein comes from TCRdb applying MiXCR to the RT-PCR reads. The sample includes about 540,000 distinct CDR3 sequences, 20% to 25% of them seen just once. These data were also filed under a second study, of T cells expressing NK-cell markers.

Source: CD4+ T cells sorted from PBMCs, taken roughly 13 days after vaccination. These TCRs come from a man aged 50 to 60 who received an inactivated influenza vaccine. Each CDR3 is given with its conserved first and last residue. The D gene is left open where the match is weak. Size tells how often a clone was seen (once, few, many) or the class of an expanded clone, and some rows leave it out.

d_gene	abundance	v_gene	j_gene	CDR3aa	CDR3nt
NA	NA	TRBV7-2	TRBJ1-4	CASSLGGISREKLFF	TGTGCCAGCAGCTTAGGGGGGATATCTAGAGAAAAACTGTTTTTT
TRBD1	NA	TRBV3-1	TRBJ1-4	CASSLGSGAGGRLKLFF	TGTGCCAGCAGCCTCGGATCGGGGGCAGGGGGCAGATTGAAACTGTTTTTT
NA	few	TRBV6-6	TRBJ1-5	CASSRDRRPQHF	TGTGCCAGCAGTAGGGACCGGCGTCCCCAGCATTTT
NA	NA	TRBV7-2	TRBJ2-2	CASSSPRGSNTGELFF	TGTGCCAGCAGCTCCCCGAGAGGGTCTAACACCGGGGAGCTGTTTTTT
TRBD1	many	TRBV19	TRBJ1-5	CATKGAGELQPQHF	TGTGCCACGAAGGGGGCAGGGGAACTTCAGCCCCAGCATTTT
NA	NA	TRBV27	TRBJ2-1	CASSLSIGGNEQFF	TGTGCCAGCAGTTTATCGATCGGGGGCAATGAGCAGTTCTTC
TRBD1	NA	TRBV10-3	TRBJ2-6	CAIRATGGTRFRANVLTF	TGTGCCATCAGGGCGACAGGGGGCACCCGTTTTAGGGCCAACGTCCTGACTTTC
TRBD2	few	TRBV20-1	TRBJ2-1	CSARGLAYNEQFF	TGCAGTGCTAGGGGACTAGCCTACAATGAGCAGTTCTTC
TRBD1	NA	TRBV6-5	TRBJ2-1	CASSPDRGLNNEQFF	TGTGCCAGCAGTCCCGACAGGGGGCTCAACAATGAGCAGTTCTTC
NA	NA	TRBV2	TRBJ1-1	CASSGTDWGTEAFF	TGTGCCAGCAGTGGGACAGACTGGGGGACTGAAGCTTTCTTT